This T cell receptor (beta chain) derives from a study of shared clonotypes between healthy human individuals. Background on the study: Plates per donor: three CD4 naive, three CD4 memory, two CD8 naive, one CD8 memory. Findings and caveats of the study: Memory subsets generally showed smaller estimated richness than naive subsets did.

Concerning this clone itself: Antigen: not known.

Trimming left V 0 bases short and J 0 bases short, with 9 bases between. Germline CDR1 and CDR2: SGHNT and YYREEE (reference sequence). The length of the CDR3 is 15 residues. The data were produced by immunoSEQ multiplex PCR, yet TCRdb's version contains in-frame clones alone and is incomplete. There are approximately 530,000 clones in the sample; approximately 95% occur only once, and 0.055% to 0.075% lies in the top ten. The material sequenced was naive CD4+ T cells sorted from blood. Subset here: CD45RA+ positively selected. The chain links TRBV5-4 to TRBJ2-5; possibly TRBD2 for D (5 bases). The sequence was obtained from a woman in her 30s in good health. CDR3 DNA: TGTGCCAGCAGCTTGGTTGGTAGCGACCAAGAGACCCAGTACTTC. Translated: CASSLVGSDQETQYF.